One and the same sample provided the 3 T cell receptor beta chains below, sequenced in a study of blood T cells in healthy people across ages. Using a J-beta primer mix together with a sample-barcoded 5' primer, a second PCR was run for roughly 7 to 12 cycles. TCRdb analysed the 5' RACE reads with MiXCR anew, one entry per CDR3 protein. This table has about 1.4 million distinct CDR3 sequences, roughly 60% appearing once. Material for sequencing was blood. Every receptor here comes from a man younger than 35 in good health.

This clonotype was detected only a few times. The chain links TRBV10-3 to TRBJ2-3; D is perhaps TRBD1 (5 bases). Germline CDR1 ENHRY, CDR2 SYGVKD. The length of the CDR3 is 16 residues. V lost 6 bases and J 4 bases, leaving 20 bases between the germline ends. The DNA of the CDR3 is TGTGCCATCAGGACGGACACCCTGGAAGTGCCAGATACGCAGTATTTT. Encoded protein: CAIRTDTLEVPDTQYF.

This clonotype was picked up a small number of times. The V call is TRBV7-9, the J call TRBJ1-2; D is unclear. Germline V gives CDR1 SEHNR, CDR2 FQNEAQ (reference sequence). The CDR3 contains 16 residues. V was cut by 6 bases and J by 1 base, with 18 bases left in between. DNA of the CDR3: TGTGCCAGCAGAACTCCATTAGGGTCCCTTAACTATGGCTACACCTTC. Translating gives CASRTPLGSLNYGYTF.

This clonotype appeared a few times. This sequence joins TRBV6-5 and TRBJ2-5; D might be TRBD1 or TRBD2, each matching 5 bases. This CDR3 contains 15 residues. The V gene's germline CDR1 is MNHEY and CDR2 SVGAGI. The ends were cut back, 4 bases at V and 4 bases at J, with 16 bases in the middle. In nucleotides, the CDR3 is TGTGCCAGCAGTTCGCCTGGGGGTGTGTTAGAGACCCAGTACTTC. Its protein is CASSSPGGVLETQYF.